The next 5 T cell receptor beta chains were all read from a single sample in a study of blood T cell repertoires in COVID-19. Using immunoSEQ multiplex PCR, the repertoire was profiled, and TCRdb retains in-frame clones only, with some absent. The sample yields about 15,000 clones, 60% to 75% seen once. Material: peripheral blood. The receptors shown here come from a man between 65 and 85 years old with acute or convalescent COVID-19.

The rearrangement uses TRBV10-1 and TRBJ2-1, with a tentative D call TRBD2 (5 bases). The length of the CDR3 is 12 residues. From germline, CDR1 is WNHNN and CDR2 SYGVQD (reference sequence). The V and J ends lost 3 bases and 7 bases respectively, with 7 bases between them. The CDR3 nucleotides are TGCGCCAGCAGTGAACCGGGGAATGAGCAGTTCTTC. Its protein product is CASSEPGNEQFF.

The CDR3, as DNA: TGTGCCAGCAGCCAAGAAAACAGTTATGGCTACACCTTC. Amino acids: CASSQENSYGYTF. This chain uses TRBV3-1 (or the pseudogene TRBV3-2) with TRBJ1-2; D not resolved. V shed 0 bases and J shed 5 bases, with 7 bases lying between them. CDR1 is LGHDT, CDR2 YNNKEL, per germline (reference sequence). CDR3 length: 13 residues.

This chain uses TRBV23-1 with TRBJ1-1; no firm D call. TRBV23-1 is known as an ORF, though its function is uncertain. With 0 bases removed from V and 0 bases from J, the gap between germline ends came to 17 bases. The CDR3 totals 18 residues. The DNA for the CDR3 is TGCGCCAGCAGTCAATCGCGGCAGAGCACTACCTTGAACACTGAAGCTTTCTTT. Translating gives CASSQSRQSTTLNTEAFF.

The chain is built from TRBV29-1 and TRBJ2-1; a weak D match, TRBD2 (7 bases). The CDR3 spans 14 residues. Germline CDR1 and CDR2: SQVTM and ANQGSEA. V shed 3 bases and J shed 7 bases, with 16 bases lying between them. The CDR3: CSVDQGRARNEQFF. CDR3 nucleotide sequence: TGCAGCGTTGACCAGGGGAGGGCCCGAAATGAGCAGTTCTTC.

The J gene is TRBJ1-5, the V gene TRBV21-1; the table assigns TRBD1, which was not confirmed against the DNA. TRBV21-1 is labeled a pseudogene. The CDR3 contains 21 residues. The CDR3 protein is CASSKEDYGTGGRDSNQPQHF. The CDR3 DNA follows: TGTGCCAGCAGCAAAGAGGACTACGGGACAGGGGGAAGGGATAGCAATCAGCCCCAGCATTTT.